These T cell receptor beta chains were read from a single sample in a study of blood T cell repertoires in COVID-19. Repertoires were generated with immunoSEQ multiplex PCR, while TCRdb's copy carries only in-frame clones and drops some. The sample lists over 50,000 clones, around 90% seen once, with 14% in the top ten. Sequenced input: peripheral blood. These receptors originate from a human donor with active COVID-19. The donor label of this sample is uncertain. CDR3s include the opening cysteine and the closing phenylalanine or tryptophan. The D gene is left open where the match is weak. Not all rows give a size; the values are once, few, many and, for expanded clones, a class.

J,size,V,D,DNA,CDR3
TRBJ2-2,.,TRBV9,.,TGTGCCAGCAGCGTAGATCCGGGGTCGAACACCGGGGAGCTGTTTTTT,CASSVDPGSNTGELFF
TRBJ2-7,.,TRBV18,TRBD1,TGTGCCAGCTCTCCAACCGGGACAGGTGCCTACGAGCAGTACTTC,CASSPTGTGAYEQYF
TRBJ2-1,.,TRBV5-8,.,TGTGCCAGCAGCTTTCAGGGGAGAAGGAATGAGCAGTTCTTC,CASSFQGRRNEQFF
TRBJ2-1,.,TRBV27,TRBD2,TGTGCCAGCAGTTTATCGAGCGGGAGCTCCTACAATGAGCAGTTCTTC,CASSLSSGSSYNEQFF
TRBJ1-1,.,TRBV7-9,.,TGTGCCTCTCAGCTTAGCGGGGTTGGGGGCACTGAAGCTTTCTTT,CASQLSGVGGTEAFF
TRBJ2-5,.,TRBV12-5,TRBD2,TGTGCTAGTGGTTTGCCCGCAGCGGGAGGGCTGGAGACCCAGTACTTC,CASGLPAAGGLETQYF
TRBJ2-5,.,TRBV9,.,TGTGCCAGCAGCGTACACGCGCAAGAGACCCAGTACTTC,CASSVHAQETQYF
TRBJ1-2,.,TRBV19,TRBD1,TGTGCCAGTAGTAGTGCCGGGACAGGGGGCGAGGACTATGGCTACACCTTC,CASSSAGTGGEDYGYTF
TRBJ2-7,once,TRBV13,.,TGTGCCAGCAGCAGCGGGCTGGCCATGGTCGAGCAGTACTTC,CASSSGLAMVEQYF
TRBJ2-5,.,TRBV7-9,TRBD2,TGTGCCAGCAGCTCCCGGGGGGAAGAGACCCAGTACTTC,CASSSRGEETQYF
TRBJ2-5,.,TRBV6-5,.,TGTGCCAGCAGTCGGACGGACAGTGCCGGGACCCAGTACTTC,CASSRTDSAGTQYF
TRBJ1-2,.,TRBV5-4,.,TGTGCCAGCAGCCCGGACAGTAACTATGGCTACACCTTC,CASSPDSNYGYTF
TRBJ1-5,.,TRBV19,.,TGTGCCAGTAGTATCAACGAACAGGGAATACAGCCCCAGCATTTT,CASSINEQGIQPQHF
TRBJ2-1,.,TRBV27,TRBD1,TGTGCCAGCAGTCCCCGGACAGGGTTGACTGTGCAGTTCTTC,CASSPRTGLTVQFF
TRBJ1-5,.,TRBV12-3/TRBV12-4,.,TGTGCCAGCAGCACAAACAGGGATCAGCCCCAGCATTTT,CASSTNRDQPQHF
TRBJ2-7,.,TRBV28,TRBD2,TGTGCTGTCATGGCGCAGCGGGACTACGAGCAGTACTTC,CAVMAQRDYEQYF
TRBJ2-7,.,TRBV30,TRBD1,TGTGCCTGGAGTGGTAGGGGGCATAACGAGCAGTACTTC,CAWSGRGHNEQYF
TRBJ1-2,once,TRBV11-2,.,TGTGCCAGCAGCTTTGGGGAGAGCTATGGCTACACCTTC,CASSFGESYGYTF
TRBJ2-2,.,TRBV5-1,.,TGCGCCAGCAGCTTGGAAGGGGTGGTCGGGGAGCTGTTTTTT,CASSLEGVVGELFF
TRBJ2-3,.,TRBV12-2,.,TGTGCAAGTCGTACTAGGGGAGGGACAGGGGAGAGTATTACAGATACGCAGTATTTT,CASRTRGGTGESITDTQYF
TRBJ1-1,.,TRBV12-3/TRBV12-4,.,TGTGCCAGCAGTTTGTTCCGGGACACTGAAGCTTTCTTT,CASSLFRDTEAFF
TRBJ1-1,.,TRBV5-1,TRBD1,TGCGCCAGCAGCCTGCCTTTCGGACAGGGGGCCGCTGAAGCTTTCTTT,CASSLPFGQGAAEAFF
TRBJ2-3,.,TRBV27,TRBD1,TGTGCCAGCAGTTTCACAGGGGGCGCGGGGTGGGGGCAGTATTTT,CASSFTGGAGWGQYF
TRBJ1-6,.,TRBV9,.,TGTGCCAGCAGCGTAGTTCCCCAGTATGGTTCACCCCTCCACTTT,CASSVVPQYGSPLHF
TRBJ1-2,once,TRBV28,.,TGTGCCAGCAGTGACGGACAGCTCTATGGCTACACCTTC,CASSDGQLYGYTF
TRBJ1-1,.,TRBV11-2,TRBD1,TGTGCCAGCAGCACGACAGGGGCCACTGAAGCTTTCTTT,CASSTTGATEAFF
TRBJ2-1,.,TRBV7-8,TRBD2,TGTGCCAGCAGGTCGACTAGCGGGAAGAACAATGAGCAGTTCTTC,CASRSTSGKNNEQFF
TRBJ1-2,once,TRBV19,TRBD1,TGTGCCAGTAGTATACGGGGACAGGGCGCGGGCTACACCTTC,CASSIRGQGAGYTF
TRBJ2-1,.,TRBV4-1,.,TGCGCCAGCAGCCAAGAGAGGTCCCGTGAGCAGTTCTTC,CASSQERSREQFF
TRBJ1-5,few,TRBV19,.,TGTGCCACAAGACACACTAGCAATCAGCCCCAGCATTTT,CATRHTSNQPQHF
TRBJ1-2,.,TRBV5-1,TRBD1,TGCGCCAGCAGCTTTACAAGACAGGGGAATGGCTACACCTTC,CASSFTRQGNGYTF
TRBJ1-2,.,TRBV9,.,TGTGCCAGCAGCGGAAGTCCCCGCGTCTCTAACTATGGCTACACCTTC,CASSGSPRVSNYGYTF
TRBJ2-1,.,TRBV7-9,.,TGTGCCAGCAGCTTAGTTAGCGGCCGGGGCAATGAGCAGTTCTTC,CASSLVSGRGNEQFF
TRBJ1-4,.,TRBV30,.,TGTGCCTGGGACAGGTTCGCTAATGAAAAACTGTTTTTT,CAWDRFANEKLFF
TRBJ2-5,.,TRBV2,.,TGTGCCAGCAGTGCACGGGAGACCCAGTACTTC,CASSARETQYF
TRBJ2-3,.,TRBV18,.,TGTGCCAGCTCACCAGGCCAGGGAAACACAGATACGCAGTATTTT,CASSPGQGNTDTQYF
TRBJ1-5,once,TRBV2,.,TGTGCCAGCACCCCCCGGGGGAATAGCAATCAGCCCCAGCATTTT,CASTPRGNSNQPQHF
TRBJ2-4,.,TRBV15,TRBD1,TGTGCCACCAGCTCAGGGGGCGAGGGAGCCAAAAACATTCAGTACTTC,CATSSGGEGAKNIQYF
TRBJ2-5,once,TRBV3-1/TRBV3-2,TRBD1,TGTGCCAGCAGCCAGGGACAGGGTAGATTGGGAGAGACCCAGTACTTC,CASSQGQGRLGETQYF
TRBJ2-5,once,TRBV5-6,.,TGTGCCAGCAGCTTTCCATTGCAGGGACAAGAGACCCAGTACTTC,CASSFPLQGQETQYF
TRBJ2-1,.,TRBV9,TRBD1,TGTGCCAGCAGCGAGGGGACAGGGATAACCGAGCAGTTCTTC,CASSEGTGITEQFF
TRBJ2-1,few,TRBV6-5,.,TGTGCCAGCAGTTACTCGTGGAGGGGGGGTCACAATGAGCAGTTCTTC,CASSYSWRGGHNEQFF
TRBJ2-1,.,TRBV11-3,TRBD1,TGTGCCAGCAGCCAGGTCGACAGGGGGATTTTTGAGCAGTTCTTC,CASSQVDRGIFEQFF
TRBJ2-7,.,TRBV6-5,TRBD1,TGTGCCAGCAGGGCCGGGACAGGGAGCCCCTACGAGCAGTACTTC,CASRAGTGSPYEQYF
TRBJ1-4,.,TRBV7-9,.,TGTGCCAGCAGACTCGACAGGTTTAATGAAAAACTGTTTTTT,CASRLDRFNEKLFF
TRBJ2-1,.,TRBV9,TRBD2,TGTGCCAGCAGCTCGGGGGGGAGCTCCTACAATGAGCAGTTCTTC,CASSSGGSSYNEQFF
TRBJ2-3,.,TRBV20-1,.,TGCAGTGCTAGTATGGCGGGGAGCACAGATACGCAGTATTTT,CSASMAGSTDTQYF
TRBJ2-1,once,TRBV15,.,TGTGCCACCAGCAGAGGGCTGTCCTCTTCCTACAATGAGCAGTTCTTC,CATSRGLSSSYNEQFF
TRBJ2-3,.,TRBV7-6,TRBD2,TGTGCCAGCAGCACCGCAGGGGGACTAGCGGGAACCGAAGCCACAGATACGCAGTATTTT,CASSTAGGLAGTEATDTQYF
TRBJ1-1,.,TRBV6-5,.,TGTGCCAGCAGTTACGGCAGGGGTAACACTGAAGCTTTCTTT,CASSYGRGNTEAFF
TRBJ2-7,.,TRBV9,.,TGTGCCAGCAGCGTAGAGGACTCAAGCTCCTACGAGCAGTACTTC,CASSVEDSSSYEQYF
TRBJ2-7,.,TRBV28,TRBD1,TGTGCCACCAACACGGGACAGGGGCCCTACGAGCAGTACTTC,CATNTGQGPYEQYF
TRBJ1-2,.,TRBV5-4,.,TGTGCCAGCAGCTTCCGGTACGGTAACTATGGCTACACCTTC,CASSFRYGNYGYTF
TRBJ1-5,few,TRBV5-5,TRBD1,TGTGCCAGCAGCACATTAGGACAGGGGGCGAATCAGCCCCAGCATTTT,CASSTLGQGANQPQHF
TRBJ1-1,.,TRBV2,.,TGTGCCAGCAGCACGCGGGGTGGAGTCACTGAAGCTTTCTTT,CASSTRGGVTEAFF
TRBJ2-5,.,TRBV9,.,TGTGCCAGCAGCGTAGTCGACAGTTGGGAGACCCAGTACTTC,CASSVVDSWETQYF
TRBJ1-2,.,TRBV5-1,.,TGCGCCAGCAGCTTGTCCGGTATCTATGGCTACACCTTC,CASSLSGIYGYTF
TRBJ2-7,.,TRBV11-2,TRBD2,TGTGCCAGCAGCCCAGGGAGCGGGAGGGCCTACGAACAGTACTTC,CASSPGSGRAYEQYF
TRBJ1-2,.,TRBV28,TRBD1,TGTGCCAGCAGTTCTCTAGTGGGCAGGGGGCAGAACTATGGCTACACCTTC,CASSSLVGRGQNYGYTF